This T cell receptor (beta chain) was obtained from a study of T-cell reconstitution after alpha-beta-depleted transplantation in children. Study-level findings and limits: Newly made T cells mostly supplied T-cell counts and diversity one year after transplant. Certain patients had high TCRbeta diversity at day 60, and it came from recipient T cells and thymic progenitors that survived.

There are 12 residues in the CDR3. V shed 10 bases and J shed 6 bases, with 14 bases lying between them. Preparation of the TCRbeta library used unique molecular identifiers. A single record per CDR3 protein comes from TCRdb applying MiXCR to the PCR reads. The sample carries 550,000 to 800,000 distinct CDR3 sequences, 13% recorded once. Details on this clonotype: What it binds is unknown.

V gene TRBV12-3 or TRBV12-4 combines with J gene TRBJ2-3; D is undetermined. The source was PBMCs, collected before TCRalphabeta/CD19-depleted stem cell transplant. The receptor was isolated from a girl aged 2-10 years with congenital amegakaryocytic thrombocytopenia, due to receive a stem cell transplant. CDR3 nucleotide sequence: TGTGCCACCAGCCCGCTGGGGGATACGCAGTATTTT. It yields the protein CATSPLGDTQYF.